This TCR beta chain was sequenced during a study of blood T cell repertoires in COVID-19. This clone showed up just once. V dropped 6 bases and J dropped 2 bases, with 9 bases sitting between them. CDR3 length: 13 amino acids. Authors' data handling: Nucleated cell counts were estimated from reference gene primer amplification. Using immunoSEQ multiplex PCR, the repertoire was profiled, and TCRdb retains in-frame clones only, with some absent. The D gene and trimming were derived from the DNA, and the V and J assignments and clone size from that table. In the table there are 250,000 to 300,000 clones, roughly 86% of which are singletons.

Material for sequencing was peripheral blood. The chain links TRBV12-3 or TRBV12-4 to TRBJ2-3; D remains ambiguous. This receptor was obtained from a man aged 18 to 29 with active or convalescent COVID-19. The CDR3, as DNA: TGTGCCAGCAGGTCCCGCTACACAGATACGCAGTATTTT. It codes for CASRSRYTDTQYF.